This TCR beta chain was sequenced during a study of low-dose radiotherapy and immunotherapy resistance in tumors. CDR3 size: 14 residues. Germline V gene data show CDR1 as SGDLS and CDR2 as YYNGEE. V trimming: 2 bases; J trimming: 5 bases; junction bases outside the gene matches: 5. This clonotype was found many times. With TRAV- and TRBV-specific primers, first-strand cDNA was made, covering the alpha and beta chains. For amplifying TCRs, the PCR ran for approximately 18 cycles with Phusion, which was used together with a constant-region primer and the adapter on the V primers. TCRdb recomputed calls from the reads with MiXCR, one row per CDR3 protein. The data contain 40,000 or so distinct CDR3 sequences, less than 30% of them singletons. The time point here: after trial treatment. Treatment given: LDRT plus nivolumab, ipilimumab, low-dose cyclophosphamide and aspirin (RACIN trial).

The starting material was PBMCs, obtained after low-dose radiotherapy plus immunotherapy. The V and J genes are TRBV9 and TRBJ1-1, with 8 bases lining up with TRBD1. This clonotype originated in a male donor with prostate cancer. DNA of the CDR3: TGTGCCAGCAGCGTCGACAGGGGAGGGACTGAAGCTTTCTTT. It is translated as CASSVDRGGTEAFF.